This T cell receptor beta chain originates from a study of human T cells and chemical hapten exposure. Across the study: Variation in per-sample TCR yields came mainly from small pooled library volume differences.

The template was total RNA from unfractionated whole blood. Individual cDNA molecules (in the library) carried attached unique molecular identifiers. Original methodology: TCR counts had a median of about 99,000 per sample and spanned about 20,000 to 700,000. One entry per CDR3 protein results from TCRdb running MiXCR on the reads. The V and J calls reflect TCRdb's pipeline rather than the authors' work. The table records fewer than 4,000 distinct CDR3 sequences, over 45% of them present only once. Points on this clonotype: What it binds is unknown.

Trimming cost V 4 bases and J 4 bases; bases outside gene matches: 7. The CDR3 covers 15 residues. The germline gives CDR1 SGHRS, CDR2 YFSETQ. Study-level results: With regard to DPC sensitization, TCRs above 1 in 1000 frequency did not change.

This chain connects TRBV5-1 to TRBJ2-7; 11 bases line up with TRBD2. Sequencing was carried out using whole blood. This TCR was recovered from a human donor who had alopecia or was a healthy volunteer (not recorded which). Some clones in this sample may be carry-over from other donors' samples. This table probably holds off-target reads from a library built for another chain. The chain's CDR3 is CASSDTSGGLYEQYF. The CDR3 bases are TGCGCCAGCAGCGACACTAGCGGGGGCCTTTACGAGCAGTACTTC. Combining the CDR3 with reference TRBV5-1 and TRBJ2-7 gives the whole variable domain KAGVTQTPRYLIKTRGQQVTLSCSPISGHRSVSWYQQTPGQGLQFLFEYFSETQRNKGNFPGRFSGRQFSNSRSEMNVSTLELGDSALYLCASSDTSGGLYEQYFGPGTRLTVT.